What follows describes a single T cell receptor beta chain. Its antigen is currently unknown. The V end lost 2 bases, the J end lost 1 base, and 8 bases lay between the germline ends. The germline CDR1 and CDR2 sequences are SGHVS and FQNEAQ. This CDR3 comprises 14 residues. TCR beta libraries were prepared from cDNA with unique molecular identifiers. Some 500,000 cDNA molecules were recovered from an input of roughly 0.95 to 11 million T cells. TCRdb used MiXCR to reprocess the PCR reads, holding one entry per CDR3 protein. This repertoire shows about 760,000 distinct CDR3 sequences, just under 30% found once; its top ten account for approximately 0.55%. This record belongs to a study of post-analysis software for immune sequencing data. Across the study: Disease trajectories encompassed relapsing-remitting, secondary progressive and progressive-relapsing multiple sclerosis.

Whole-study results and caveats: Multiple sclerosis patients showed significantly lower normalized Chao1 diversity than controls did. Under F measure analysis, samples from one preparation batch co-clustered strongly. Patients showed TRBV5-6, TRBV5-1 and TRBV20-1 among roughly 5 TRBV segments more frequent than in controls.

This receptor was obtained from a girl aged 5-17 years with multiple sclerosis. Sequencing used blood. J is TRBJ1-1 and V is TRBV7-8; maybe TRBD1 (5 bases). The CDR3 nucleotides are TGTGCCAGCAGCTTAATTGGACAGAACACTGAAGCTTTCTTT. It translates to CASSLIGQNTEAFF.